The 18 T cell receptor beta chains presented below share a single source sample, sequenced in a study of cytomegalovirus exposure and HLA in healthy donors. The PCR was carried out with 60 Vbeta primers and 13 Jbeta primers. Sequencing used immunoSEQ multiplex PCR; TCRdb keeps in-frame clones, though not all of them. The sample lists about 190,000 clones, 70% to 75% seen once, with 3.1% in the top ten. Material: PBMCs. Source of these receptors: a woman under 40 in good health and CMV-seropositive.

CDR3 sequence (DNA): TGTGCCAGCAGTTCTTCAGGGGGCAATTCACCCCTCCACTTT. Its protein product is CASSSSGGNSPLHF. This sequence joins TRBV6-5 and TRBJ1-6; 8 positions match TRBD1. This CDR3 comprises 14 residues. CDR1 is MNHEY, CDR2 SVGAGI, per germline. After removal of 4 bases from V and 7 bases from J, the junction contained 3 bases not matched to a gene.

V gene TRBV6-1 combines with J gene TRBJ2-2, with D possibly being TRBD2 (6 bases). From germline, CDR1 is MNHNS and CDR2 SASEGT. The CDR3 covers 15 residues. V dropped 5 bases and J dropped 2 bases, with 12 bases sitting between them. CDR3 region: CASSQGTLNTGELFF. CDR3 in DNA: TGTGCCAGCAGTCAAGGGACTTTAAACACCGGGGAGCTGTTTTTT.

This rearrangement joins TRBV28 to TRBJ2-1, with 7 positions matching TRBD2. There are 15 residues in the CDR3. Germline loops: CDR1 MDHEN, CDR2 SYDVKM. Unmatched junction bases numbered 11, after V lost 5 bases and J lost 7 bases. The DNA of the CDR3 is TGTGCCAGCAGTGCCGAAAGGCGGGAGAGAAATGAGCAGTTCTTC. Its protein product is CASSAERRERNEQFF. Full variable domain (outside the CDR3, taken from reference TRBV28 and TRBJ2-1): DVKVTQSSRYLVKRTGEKVFLECVQDMDHENMFWYRQDPGLGLRLIYFSYDVKMKEKGDIPEGYSVSREKKERFSLILESASTNQTSMYLCASSAERRERNEQFFGPGTRLTVL.

The CDR3 sequence is CASSSRPSNYGYTF. CDR3 DNA sequence: TGTGCCAGCAGCTCCCGCCCCAGTAACTATGGCTACACCTTC. This chain connects TRBV11-2 to TRBJ1-2; no firm D call. Per the germline V gene, CDR1 is SGHAT and CDR2 is FQNNGV. V lost 4 bases to trimming and J lost 1 base, with 10 bases between them. The CDR3 is made up of 14 amino acids. The variable domain in full, with the rest retrieved from reference TRBV11-2 and TRBJ1-2, is EAGVAQSPRYKIIEKRQSVAFWCNPISGHATLYWYQQILGQGPKLLIQFQNNGVVDDSQLPKDRFSAERLKGVDSTLKIQPAKLEDSAVYLCASSSRPSNYGYTFGSGTRLTVV.

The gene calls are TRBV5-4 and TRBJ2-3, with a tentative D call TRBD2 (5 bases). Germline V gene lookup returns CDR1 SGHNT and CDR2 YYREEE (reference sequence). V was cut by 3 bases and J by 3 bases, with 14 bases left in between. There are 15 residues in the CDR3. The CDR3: CASSWELRATDTQYF. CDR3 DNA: TGTGCCAGCAGCTGGGAGCTCCGAGCTACAGATACGCAGTATTTT.

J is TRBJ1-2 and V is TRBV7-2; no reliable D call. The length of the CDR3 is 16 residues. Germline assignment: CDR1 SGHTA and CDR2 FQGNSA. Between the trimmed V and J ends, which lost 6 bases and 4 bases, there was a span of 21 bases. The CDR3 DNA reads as TGTGCCAGCAGACCGAAGAGGAGCCTCACGTTCTATGGCTACACCTTC. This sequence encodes CASRPKRSLTFYGYTF.

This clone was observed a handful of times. The chain's CDR3 is CASSQAARQGSTYGYTF. The DNA for the CDR3 is TGTGCCAGCAGCCAAGCCGCCCGACAGGGATCAACGTATGGCTACACCTTC. The chain couples TRBV4-2 to TRBJ1-2, with 7 bases aligning to TRBD1. V shed 1 base and J 5 bases; nucleotides not matched to a gene: 13. In germline, CDR1 is LGHNA, CDR2 YNFKEQ. The CDR3 contains 17 residues.

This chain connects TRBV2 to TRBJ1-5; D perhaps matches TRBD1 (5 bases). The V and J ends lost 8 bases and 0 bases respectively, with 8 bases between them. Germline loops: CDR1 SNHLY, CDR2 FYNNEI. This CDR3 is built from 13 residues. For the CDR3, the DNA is TGTGCCAGCCAGGGCTATAGCAATCAGCCCCAGCATTTT. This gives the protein CASQGYSNQPQHF. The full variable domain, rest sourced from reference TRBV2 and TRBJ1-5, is EPEVTQTPSHQVTQMGQEVILRCVPISNHLYFYWYRQILGQKVEFLVSFYNNEISEKSEIFDDQFSVERPDGSNFTLKIRSTKLEDSAMYFCASQGYSNQPQHFGDGTRLSIL.

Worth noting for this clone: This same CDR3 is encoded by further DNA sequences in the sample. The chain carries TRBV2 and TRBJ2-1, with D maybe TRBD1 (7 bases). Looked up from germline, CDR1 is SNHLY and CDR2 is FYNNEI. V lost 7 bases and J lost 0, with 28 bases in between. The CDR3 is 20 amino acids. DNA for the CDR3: TGTGCCAGCACCCAAGGACAGGTCTCTTTTCCGGGGGACTCCTACAATGAGCAGTTCTTC. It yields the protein CASTQGQVSFPGDSYNEQFF.

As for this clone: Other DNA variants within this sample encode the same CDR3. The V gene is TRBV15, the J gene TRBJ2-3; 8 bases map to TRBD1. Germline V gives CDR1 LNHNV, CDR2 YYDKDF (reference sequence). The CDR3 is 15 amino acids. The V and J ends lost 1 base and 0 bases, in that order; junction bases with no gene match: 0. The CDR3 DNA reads TGTGCCACCAGCAGAGGACAGGGGAGCACAGATACGCAGTATTTT. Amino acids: CATSRGQGSTDTQYF.

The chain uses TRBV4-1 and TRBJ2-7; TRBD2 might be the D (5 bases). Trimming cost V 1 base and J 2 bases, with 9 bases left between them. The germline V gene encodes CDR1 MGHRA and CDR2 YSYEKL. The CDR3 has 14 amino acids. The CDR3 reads CASSQGRRTYEQYF. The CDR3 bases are TGCGCCAGCAGCCAAGGACGGAGGACCTACGAGCAGTACTTC.

The CDR3 loop reads CASSLPGGTGTYEQYF. Here the CDR3 DNA reads TGTGCCAGCAGCCTCCCGGGGGGGACTGGGACCTACGAGCAGTACTTC. This sequence joins TRBV7-8 and TRBJ2-7; 8 nucleotides agree with TRBD2. The CDR3 has 16 amino acids. CDR1 SGHVS and CDR2 FQNEAQ come from the germline V gene. J was trimmed by 2 bases and V by 5 bases; bases with no gene match: 11.

CDR3 residues: CASSVGETGELFF. The CDR3, as DNA: TGTGCCAGCAGTGTCGGGGAGACAGGGGAGCTGTTTTTT. J is TRBJ2-2 and V is TRBV6-5; the D gene is possibly TRBD2 (5 bases). CDR1 is MNHEY, CDR2 SVGAGI, per germline. This CDR3 region has 13 residues. V shed 5 bases and J shed 8 bases, with 12 bases lying between them.

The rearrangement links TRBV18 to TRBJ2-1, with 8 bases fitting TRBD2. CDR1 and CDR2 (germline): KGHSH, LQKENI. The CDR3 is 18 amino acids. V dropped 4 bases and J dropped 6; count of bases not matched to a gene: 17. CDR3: CASSLKSSAGVQSNEQFF. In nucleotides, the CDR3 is TGTGCCAGCTCACTAAAATCTTCAGCGGGAGTTCAGAGCAATGAGCAGTTCTTC.

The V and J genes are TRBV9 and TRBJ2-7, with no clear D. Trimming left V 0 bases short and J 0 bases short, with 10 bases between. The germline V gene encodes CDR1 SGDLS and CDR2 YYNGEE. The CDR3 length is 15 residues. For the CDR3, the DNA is TGTGCCAGCAGCGTAGATGCGTCATCCTCCTACGAGCAGTACTTC. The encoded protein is CASSVDASSSYEQYF.

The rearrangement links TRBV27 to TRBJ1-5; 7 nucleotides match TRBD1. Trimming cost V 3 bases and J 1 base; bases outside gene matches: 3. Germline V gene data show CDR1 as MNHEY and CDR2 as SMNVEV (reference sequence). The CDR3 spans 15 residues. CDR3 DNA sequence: TGTGCCAGCAGTTTGTCGACAGGGAGCAATCAGCCCCAGCATTTT. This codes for CASSLSTGSNQPQHF.

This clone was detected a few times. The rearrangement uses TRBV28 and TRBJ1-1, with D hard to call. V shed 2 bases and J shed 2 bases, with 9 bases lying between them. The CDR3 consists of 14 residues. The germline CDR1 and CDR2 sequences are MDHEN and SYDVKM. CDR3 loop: CASSLGQSNTEAFF. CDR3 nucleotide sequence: TGTGCCAGCAGTTTAGGGCAGTCTAACACTGAAGCTTTCTTT.

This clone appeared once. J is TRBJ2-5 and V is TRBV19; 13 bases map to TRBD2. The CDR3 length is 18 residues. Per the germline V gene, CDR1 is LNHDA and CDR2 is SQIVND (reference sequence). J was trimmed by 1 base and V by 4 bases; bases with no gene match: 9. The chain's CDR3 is CASSKLAGGPKTQETQYF. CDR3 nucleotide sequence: TGTGCCAGTAGTAAACTAGCGGGAGGGCCAAAGACCCAAGAGACCCAGTACTTC.